What follows are 21 T cell receptor beta chains derived from one specimen sequenced in a study of PD-L1 blockade in urothelial cancer. Time point given: pretreatment peripheral blood. Libraries were prepared by immunoSEQ multiplex PCR; TCRdb keeps only in-frame clonotypes and omits some of them. Here the sample spans fewer than 60,000 clones, roughly 80% being singletons. Specimen: PBMCs, collected around atezolizumab (anti-PD-L1) treatment. Receptors originate from a man aged 45-60 years with urothelial cancer.

V is TRBV27 and J is TRBJ2-7, with D perhaps TRBD2 (5 bases). CDR1 and CDR2 (germline): MNHEY, SMNVEV (reference sequence). V was cut by 0 bases and J by 4 bases, with 10 bases left in between. This CDR3 has 14 residues. Here the CDR3 DNA reads TGTGCCAGCAGTTTATCCCGGGCGGGTTACGAGCAGTACTTC. Translating gives CASSLSRAGYEQYF.

The CDR3 bases are TGTGCCAGCAGCACAGGGACAGGCCTCAATGAGCAGTTCTTC. Translating gives CASSTGTGLNEQFF. This sequence joins TRBV9 and TRBJ2-1; 8 positions agree with TRBD1. The germline V gene has CDR1 SGDLS and CDR2 YYNGEE. The V gene end was trimmed by 4 bases and the J gene end by 6 bases; junction bases not matched to a gene: 6. The CDR3 is made up of 14 amino acids.

The chain combines TRBV5-1 with TRBJ2-7; 8 bases match TRBD1. The ends lost 0 bases at V and 6 bases at J; junction bases unmatched: 5. Looked up from germline, CDR1 is SGHRS and CDR2 is YFSETQ. The CDR3 sequence is 14 residues long. The CDR3 sequence: CASSLVGQGGEQYF. The CDR3 DNA follows: TGCGCCAGCAGCTTGGTTGGACAGGGTGGCGAGCAGTACTTC. Together with reference TRBV5-1 and TRBJ2-7, the CDR3 gives the full variable domain: KAGVTQTPRYLIKTRGQQVTLSCSPISGHRSVSWYQQTPGQGLQFLFEYFSETQRNKGNFPGRFSGRQFSNSRSEMNVSTLELGDSALYLCASSLVGQGGEQYFGPGTRLTVT.

This rearrangement joins TRBV27 to TRBJ2-5; 16 bases align to TRBD2. With V trimmed by 7 bases and J by 9 bases, 8 bases remained unmatched. The V gene's germline CDR1 is MNHEY and CDR2 SMNVEV (reference sequence). This CDR3 comprises 15 residues. CDR3 nucleotides: TGTGCCAGCAAAACCGGGACTAGCGGGAGGGGGGCCCAGTACTTC. Translation: CASKTGTSGRGAQYF.

This sequence joins TRBV9 and TRBJ2-5; D perhaps matches TRBD1 (5 bases). The CDR3 is 14 residues long. Between the trimmed V and J ends, which lost 0 bases and 1 base, there was a span of 7 bases. Germline CDR1 reads SGDLS; CDR2 reads YYNGEE. In DNA form, the CDR3 reads TGTGCCAGCAGCGTAGGGCAGGGCCAAGAGACCCAGTACTTC. Protein: CASSVGQGQETQYF.

The V and J genes are TRBV9 and TRBJ1-6; TRBD1 is a possible D gene (6 bases). The CDR3 has 17 amino acids. CDR1 is SGDLS, CDR2 YYNGEE, per germline. V lost 0 bases, J lost 7 bases, and 17 bases lay in between. The DNA of the CDR3 is TGTGCCAGCAGCGTAGGGGCAGGGGAGATCGGAAATTCACCCCTCCACTTT. Encoded protein: CASSVGAGEIGNSPLHF.

V usage is TRBV4-1 and J usage is TRBJ2-1; D remains unclear. CDR1 is MGHRA and CDR2 is YSYEKL in the germline V gene. The CDR3 sequence is 17 residues long. V lost 0 bases, J lost 5 bases, and 17 bases lay in between. The CDR3 reads CASSQDLRLRVNNEQFF. For the CDR3, the DNA is TGCGCCAGCAGCCAAGACCTCAGGTTGCGAGTGAACAATGAGCAGTTCTTC.

This chain connects TRBV6-1 to TRBJ2-1, with 8 bases fitting TRBD2. Trimming cost V 9 bases and J 3 bases; bases outside gene matches: 7. There are 14 residues in the CDR3. CDR1 and CDR2 from the germline V gene are MNHNS and SASEGT. CDR3 coding DNA: TGTGCCAGTGGCGGGGGGAGGGACTACAATGAGCAGTTCTTC. Protein: CASGGGRDYNEQFF.

The V gene is TRBV2, the J gene TRBJ2-1; tentative D call: TRBD2 (6 bases). Trimming pared 7 bases from V and 0 bases from J, leaving 22 bases between. This CDR3 comprises 18 residues. CDR1 and CDR2 from the germline V gene are SNHLY and FYNNEI. CDR3 in amino acids: CASKPRRGLLASYNEQFF. In DNA form, the CDR3 reads TGTGCCAGCAAACCTAGGAGGGGTCTCCTGGCCTCCTACAATGAGCAGTTCTTC.

The rearrangement links TRBV7-6 to TRBJ1-1, with a tentative D call TRBD1 (5 bases). The ends were cut back, 6 bases at V and 2 bases at J, with 10 bases in the middle. This CDR3 region has 13 residues. Germline V gene sequence: CDR1 SGHVS, CDR2 FNYEAQ. CDR3 nucleotide sequence: TGTGCCAGCAGTGTCGACAGCAACACTGAAGCTTTCTTT. This sequence encodes CASSVDSNTEAFF.

The chain recombines TRBV30 with TRBJ1-5; 7 nucleotides match TRBD1. The germline V gene has CDR1 GTSNPN and CDR2 SVGIG (reference sequence). V trimming: 0 bases; J trimming: 5 bases; junction bases outside the gene matches: 7. The CDR3 has 15 amino acids. In DNA form, the CDR3 reads TGTGCCTGGAGTGTACAGGGGTTTCCCTATCAGCCCCAGCATTTT. Amino acid sequence: CAWSVQGFPYQPQHF.

This sequence joins TRBV16 and TRBJ2-2, with D perhaps TRBD1 (6 bases). Germline assignment: CDR1 KGHSY and CDR2 FQNENV. The CDR3 covers 16 residues. The V and J ends lost 0 bases and 0 bases respectively, with 8 bases between them. The CDR3 region is CASSQSYRANTGELFF. As DNA, the CDR3 is TGTGCCAGCAGCCAATCTTACAGGGCGAACACCGGGGAGCTGTTTTTT.

The rearrangement joins TRBV6-5 to TRBJ1-1; 7 bases line up with TRBD1. Germline CDR1 MNHEY, CDR2 SVGAGI. This CDR3 has 13 amino acids. The junction had 7 bases not matched to a gene; V was cut back by 9 bases and J by 3 bases. CDR3 nucleotide sequence: TGTGCCAGTACCGGGACAGCATACACTGAAGCTTTCTTT. Translation: CASTGTAYTEAFF.

The CDR3 is CSVCPDGEVFKNIQYF. The DNA of the CDR3 is TGCAGCGTTTGTCCCGACGGGGAGGTCTTTAAAAACATTCAGTACTTC. The chain carries TRBV29-1 and TRBJ2-4, with a possible D match to TRBD2 (6 bases). Germline CDR1 and CDR2: SQVTM and ANQGSEA. V was clipped by 5 bases and J by 4 bases, with 21 bases between them. The CDR3 is 16 residues long. The full variable domain, rest sourced from reference TRBV29-1 and TRBJ2-4, is SAVISQKPSRDICQRGTSLTIQCQVDSQVTMMFWYRQQPGQSLTLIATANQGSEATYESGFVIDKFPISRPNLTFSTLTVSNMSPEDSSIYLCSVCPDGEVFKNIQYFGAGTRLSVL.

Here the CDR3 reads CSVEDLTGTELYEQYF. The CDR3 nucleotides are TGCAGCGTTGAAGACCTAACCGGGACAGAGCTCTACGAGCAGTACTTC. The chain carries TRBV29-1 and TRBJ2-7; TRBD1 agrees at 7 bases. With V trimmed by 0 bases and J by 3 bases, 11 bases remained unmatched. This CDR3 has 16 residues. The germline gives CDR1 SQVTM, CDR2 ANQGSEA.

This clone was seen only once. The genes are TRBV28 and TRBJ1-4; D possibly corresponds to TRBD1 (5 bases). The CDR3 runs to 13 residues. The germline CDR1 and CDR2 sequences are MDHEN and SYDVKM. Between the trimmed V and J ends, which lost 7 bases and 5 bases, there was a span of 11 bases. The CDR3 loop is CASTLTVNEKLFF. The CDR3 DNA reads TGTGCCAGCACCCTGACAGTAAATGAAAAACTGTTTTTT. The variable domain in full, completed from reference TRBV28 and TRBJ1-4, reads DVKVTQSSRYLVKRTGEKVFLECVQDMDHENMFWYRQDPGLGLRLIYFSYDVKMKEKGDIPEGYSVSREKKERFSLILESASTNQTSMYLCASTLTVNEKLFFGSGTQLSVL.

This clone is a singleton in its sample. This chain links TRBV4-1 with TRBJ2-1; 7 bases map to TRBD2. Germline CDR1 and CDR2: MGHRA and YSYEKL. Trimming cost V 0 bases and J 0 bases; bases outside gene matches: 8. The CDR3 is 18 residues long. The CDR3 sequence: CASSQEGVRGSSYNEQFF. CDR3 nucleotide sequence: TGCGCCAGCAGCCAAGAAGGGGTGCGGGGGAGCTCCTACAATGAGCAGTTCTTC.

The chain carries TRBV9 and TRBJ1-6; D gene ambiguous. The CDR3 spans 18 residues. V lost 1 base to trimming and J lost 0 bases, with 14 bases between them. Looked up from germline, CDR1 is SGDLS and CDR2 is YYNGEE. This CDR3 reads CASSVFFRRSSYNSPLHF. The CDR3 coding sequence is TGTGCCAGCAGCGTATTCTTCAGGAGGAGCTCCTATAATTCACCCCTCCACTTT. Using reference TRBV9 and TRBJ1-6 for the parts outside the CDR3, the full variable domain is DSGVTQTPKHLITATGQRVTLRCSPRSGDLSVYWYQQSLDQGLQFLIQYYNGEERAKGNILERFSAQQFPDLHSELNLSSLELGDSALYFCASSVFFRRSSYNSPLHFGNGTRLTVT.

V is TRBV5-1 and J is TRBJ2-3; 13 positions agree with TRBD2. With V trimmed by 6 bases and J by 9 bases, 19 bases remained unmatched. Germline V gives CDR1 SGHRS, CDR2 YFSETQ. The CDR3 extends over 18 amino acids. In DNA, the CDR3 is TGCGCCAGCACCTGGACTAGCGGGGGCCGAATAGGTCTGCGGACGCAGTATTTT. Translated: CASTWTSGGRIGLRTQYF.

The V call is TRBV6-4, the J call TRBJ2-3, with unresolved D. CDR1 and CDR2 (germline): MRHNA, SNTAGT. The CDR3 spans 11 residues. V lost 7 bases, J lost 5 bases, and 7 bases lay in between. The CDR3 nucleotides read TGTGCCAGCAAGTCCGGAGATACGCAGTATTTT. Its translation: CASKSGDTQYF.

The V call is TRBV2, the J call TRBJ2-6, with D unresolved. The germline V gene has CDR1 SNHLY and CDR2 FYNNEI. This CDR3 is 15 amino acids long. V lost 4 bases and J lost 1, with 8 bases in between. The CDR3 spells CASSGARSGANVLTF. The CDR3 DNA sequence: TGTGCCAGCAGTGGTGCCAGGTCTGGGGCCAACGTCCTGACTTTC.